These 32 T cell receptor beta chains originate from one sample sequenced in a study of cytomegalovirus exposure and HLA in healthy donors. The table came from immunoSEQ multiplex PCR; TCRdb's copy has only in-frame clones and leaves some out. The sample shows over 90,000 clones, around 96% of them seen only once. The source material was PBMCs. The source of these receptors is a woman between 18 and 30 years old in good health and CMV-seronegative.

On this clone itself: Germline and junction disagree at one end, which may indicate a read error. V is TRBV28 and J is TRBJ1-2; D gene unclear. The CDR3 sequence is 13 residues long. Germline V gives CDR1 MDHEN, CDR2 SYDVKM. The CDR3 here is CATSFPANYGYTF. CDR3 bases: TGTGCCACCAGTTTCCCAGCTAACTATGGCTACACCTTC.

The CDR3 spells CASRAGTGDTDTQYF. For the CDR3, the DNA is TGTGCCAGCAGGGCCGGGACAGGGGACACAGATACGCAGTATTTT. The V gene is TRBV6-1, the J gene TRBJ2-3; TRBD1 aligns across 10 bases. The ends lost 6 bases at V and 2 bases at J; junction bases unmatched: 5. The CDR3 extends over 15 amino acids. Germline CDR1 reads MNHNS; CDR2 reads SASEGT.

This rearrangement joins TRBV27 to TRBJ1-5, with D perhaps matching TRBD1 (6 bases). Germline V gives CDR1 MNHEY, CDR2 SMNVEV (reference sequence). Between the trimmed V and J ends, which lost 6 bases and 4 bases, there was a span of 16 bases. The CDR3 runs 15 residues. CDR3 residues: CASRVQGRGNQPQHF. The CDR3 coding sequence is TGTGCCAGCAGGGTACAGGGTCGGGGAAATCAGCCCCAGCATTTT.

This chain connects TRBV7-2 to TRBJ1-1; TRBD1 might be the D (6 bases). Germline CDR1 is SGHTA and CDR2 is FQGNSA. The CDR3 runs to 17 residues. V lost 0 bases and J lost 5, with 19 bases in between. The CDR3 sequence: CASSLAGRGIRGTEAFF. DNA of the CDR3: TGTGCCAGCAGCTTAGCGGGGCGGGGGATTAGGGGGACTGAAGCTTTCTTT.

This chain connects TRBV7-9 to TRBJ1-1, with a tentative D call TRBD1 (5 bases). The ends were cut back, 1 base at V and 8 bases at J, with 8 bases in the middle. The CDR3 consists of 12 residues. Germline CDR1 SEHNR, CDR2 FQNEAQ (reference sequence). The CDR3 sequence: CASSLGGGEAFF. The CDR3 DNA reads TGTGCCAGCAGCTTAGGGGGCGGAGAAGCTTTCTTT.

The chain couples TRBV30 to TRBJ1-2; D remains unclear. Deletions cut 5 bases from V and 5 bases from J, with 18 bases between. In germline, CDR1 is GTSNPN, CDR2 SVGIG (reference sequence). This CDR3 is built from 14 residues. CDR3: CAWQFEGRSYGYTF. DNA for the CDR3: TGTGCCTGGCAATTTGAGGGCAGGTCGTATGGCTACACCTTC. The entire variable domain, with the rest obtained from reference TRBV30 and TRBJ1-2, is as follows: SQTIHQWPATLVQPVGSPLSLECTVEGTSNPNLYWYRQAAGRGLQLLFYSVGIGQISSEVPQNLSASRPQDRQFILSSKKLLLSDSGFYLCAWQFEGRSYGYTFGSGTRLTVV.

The genes are TRBV19 and TRBJ2-7; TRBD2 might be the D (6 bases). Germline CDR1 and CDR2: LNHDA and SQIVND (reference sequence). The V gene lost 3 bases and the J gene lost 5 bases, with 8 bases spanning the gap. The CDR3 runs to 12 residues. In nucleotides, the CDR3 is TGTGCCAGTAGTATGGGAGGTGACGAGCAGTACTTC. Amino acids: CASSMGGDEQYF.

The chain combines TRBV6-1 with TRBJ2-7; 7 bases align to TRBD1. CDR1 is MNHNS, CDR2 SASEGT, per germline. This CDR3 contains 15 residues. The trim removed 5 bases at V and 9 bases at J, leaving 16 bases unmatched. CDR3 residues: CASSPIRDSSTGQYF. Here the CDR3 DNA reads TGTGCCAGCAGTCCTATCCGGGACAGCTCTACGGGGCAGTACTTC.

Worth noting for this clone: The junction and the germline gene differ at one end; a read error may be behind it. The chain joins TRBV7-7 to TRBJ1-1; no clear D gene. The germline CDR1 and CDR2 sequences are SSHAT and FNYEAQ (reference sequence). CDR3 size: 13 residues. CDR3 residues: CASSLSGNTEAFF. The CDR3 DNA follows: TGTGCTAGCAGCTTGTCCGGGAACACTGAAGCTTTCTTT.

This chain links TRBV5-4 with TRBJ2-1; tentative D call: TRBD1 (6 bases). CDR3 size: 13 residues. The V gene's germline CDR1 is SGHNT and CDR2 YYREEE (reference sequence). Trimming shortened V by 6 bases and J by 10 bases, and 17 bases separated the two germline ends. The CDR3 DNA is TGTGCCAGCAACCGCCGGGACATTCCCGAGCAGTTCTTC. Its translation is CASNRRDIPEQFF.

The V call is TRBV30, the J call TRBJ2-3; D gene unclear. This CDR3 contains 13 residues. Germline V gene data show CDR1 as GTSNPN and CDR2 as SVGIG (reference sequence). Trimming stripped 4 bases from V and 2 bases from J, with 10 bases between. This CDR3 reads CAWTGLATDTQYF. The CDR3 DNA reads TGTGCCTGGACCGGGTTAGCCACAGATACGCAGTATTTT.

The chain recombines TRBV15 with TRBJ2-2; 10 bases match TRBD1. The CDR3 has 16 residues. V lost 1 base, J lost 6 bases, and 5 bases stayed unmatched. Per germline, CDR1 LNHNV and CDR2 YYDKDF (reference sequence). Written as DNA, the CDR3 is TGTGCCACCAGCAGAGTCGGGACAGGGGTATCCGGGGAGCTGTTTTTT. This encodes CATSRVGTGVSGELFF.

V and J are TRBV6-6 and TRBJ1-5, with TRBD1 as a possible D gene (5 bases). This CDR3 comprises 15 residues. Germline CDR1 MNHNY, CDR2 SVGAGI (reference sequence). The germline V and J ends were trimmed by 6 bases and 0 bases, with 12 bases remaining between them. CDR3 nucleotide sequence: TGTGCCAGCAGCCCCGGGACTTATAGCAATCAGCCCCAGCATTTT. It encodes CASSPGTYSNQPQHF.

The chain employs TRBV4-1 and TRBJ1-5; D not certain. Germline CDR1 MGHRA, CDR2 YSYEKL. This CDR3 is built from 15 residues. Trimming removed 0 bases from V and 0 bases from J, with 6 bases in between. CDR3: CASSQEQLSNQPQHF. The CDR3 coding sequence is TGCGCCAGCAGCCAAGAACAGCTTAGCAATCAGCCCCAGCATTTT.

J is TRBJ2-1 and V is TRBV4-2, with D possibly TRBD2 on 5 matching bases. CDR1 is LGHNA, CDR2 YNFKEQ, per germline. Trimming cost V 3 bases and J 5 bases, with 20 bases left between them. The CDR3 contains 17 residues. CDR3 loop: CASSQAQTRIGDNEQFF. DNA for the CDR3: TGTGCCAGCAGCCAGGCCCAAACTAGGATAGGAGACAATGAGCAGTTCTTC.

The V gene is TRBV30, the J gene TRBJ1-5, with TRBD1 identical over 7 bases. V was clipped by 2 bases and J by 3 bases; unmatched bases: 4. Germline CDR1 and CDR2: GTSNPN and SVGIG (reference sequence). The CDR3 covers 14 residues. The CDR3 is CAWSTGQINQPQHF. The CDR3 DNA reads as TGTGCCTGGAGTACGGGACAGATCAATCAGCCCCAGCATTTT.

This clone has a single count. The genes are TRBV27 and TRBJ1-5, with 8 bases fitting TRBD1. The ends lost 5 bases at V and 4 bases at J; junction bases unmatched: 10. This CDR3 has 16 residues. Germline loops: CDR1 MNHEY, CDR2 SMNVEV (reference sequence). The CDR3 bases are TGTGCCAGCAGTCCAGAGACAGGGGCCGCAAATCAGCCCCAGCATTTT. Protein: CASSPETGAANQPQHF.

The chain links TRBV5-1 to TRBJ2-3, with a possible D match to TRBD2 (6 bases). Trimming took 5 bases from V and 4 from J, leaving 17 bases between them. The CDR3 loop spans 15 amino acids. Germline CDR1 is SGHRS and CDR2 is YFSETQ. Written as DNA, the CDR3 is TGCGCCAGCAGACCTGGGGACTTAAAACCAGATACGCAGTATTTT. Translating it yields CASRPGDLKPDTQYF.

The V and J genes are TRBV9 and TRBJ1-1; 7 nucleotides match TRBD1. Germline values: CDR1 SGDLS, CDR2 YYNGEE. The CDR3 spans 14 residues. V dropped 0 bases and J dropped 3; count of bases not matched to a gene: 2. The CDR3 DNA sequence: TGTGCCAGCAGCGTAGCCAGGGGGGACACTGAAGCTTTCTTT. It is translated as CASSVARGDTEAFF.

The chain uses TRBV18 and TRBJ2-7; the D is unclear. Trimming shortened V by 2 bases and J by 2 bases, and 10 bases separated the two germline ends. The CDR3 is 14 residues long. Germline V CDR1 and CDR2: KGHSH, LQKENI. CDR3 sequence: CASSPYTDTYEQYF. CDR3 DNA: TGTGCCAGCTCACCATACACAGATACCTACGAGCAGTACTTC.

The J gene is TRBJ2-1, the V gene TRBV10-3; D remains ambiguous. Trimming shortened V by 3 bases and J by 4 bases, and 4 bases separated the two germline ends. The CDR3 is made up of 12 amino acids. From germline, CDR1 is ENHRY and CDR2 SYGVKD. CDR3 sequence reads: CAISDGYNEQFF. The CDR3 DNA follows: TGTGCCATCAGTGACGGGTACAATGAGCAGTTCTTC.

The chain recombines TRBV5-6 with TRBJ2-1, with TRBD2 matching 13 bases. The CDR3 runs to 18 residues. Germline loops: CDR1 SGHDT, CDR2 YYEEEE. The trim removed 4 bases at V and 2 bases at J, leaving 9 bases unmatched. CDR3 loop: CASSPTGLAGAPYNEQFF. The CDR3 bases are TGTGCCAGCAGCCCGACAGGACTAGCGGGAGCCCCCTACAATGAGCAGTTCTTC.

This chain uses TRBV21-1 with TRBJ2-7; the table's TRBD2 call for D was not verified on the DNA. TRBV21-1 is described as a pseudogene. This CDR3 has 15 residues. This chain's CDR3 is CASSKAGLGHYEQYF. In DNA form, the CDR3 reads TGTGCCAGCAGCAAAGCGGGACTCGGGCACTACGAGCAGTACTTC.

The V gene is TRBV2, the J gene TRBJ1-1, with TRBD1 matching 9 bases. CDR1 and CDR2 (germline): SNHLY, FYNNEI. The CDR3 has 14 residues. J gave up 6 bases and V 10 bases, and 12 bases lay outside the gene matches. CDR3 DNA sequence: TGTGCCATTATGGACAGGGGAGAAGGGGCTGAAGCTTTCTTT. This gives the protein CAIMDRGEGAEAFF. The variable domain in full, completed from reference TRBV2 and TRBJ1-1, reads EPEVTQTPSHQVTQMGQEVILRCVPISNHLYFYWYRQILGQKVEFLVSFYNNEISEKSEIFDDQFSVERPDGSNFTLKIRSTKLEDSAMYFCAIMDRGEGAEAFFGQGTRLTVV.

The chain joins TRBV5-4 to TRBJ2-1; 11 bases align to TRBD2. The V and J ends lost 0 bases and 2 bases, in that order; junction bases with no gene match: 1. The CDR3 extends over 16 amino acids. Germline CDR1 SGHNT, CDR2 YYREEE (reference sequence). Here the CDR3 reads CASSLGGLAAYNEQFF. The CDR3, as DNA: TGTGCCAGCAGCTTGGGGGGACTAGCGGCCTACAATGAGCAGTTCTTC.

V is TRBV2 and J is TRBJ2-5, with 7 bases that match TRBD1. The CDR3 sequence is 13 residues long. Looked up from germline, CDR1 is SNHLY and CDR2 is FYNNEI. With V trimmed by 10 bases and J by 4 bases, 9 bases remained unmatched. The CDR3 spells CATLSAGGETQYF. CDR3 coding DNA: TGTGCCACCCTATCAGCAGGGGGAGAGACCCAGTACTTC.

The rearrangement links TRBV7-3 to TRBJ2-3; no firm D call. Germline V CDR1 and CDR2: SGHTA, FQGTGA. The CDR3 runs 15 residues. The V end lost 2 bases, the J end lost 2 bases, and 11 bases lay between the germline ends. The CDR3 bases are TGTGCCAGCAGCTTAGGGCTGACCCACACAGATACGCAGTATTTT. This gives the protein CASSLGLTHTDTQYF.

The chain is built from TRBV19 and TRBJ2-7; 7 bases match TRBD1. V lost 5 bases, J lost 6 bases, and 7 bases stayed unmatched. Germline CDR1 reads LNHDA; CDR2 reads SQIVND (reference sequence). This CDR3 region has 13 residues. The DNA of the CDR3 is TGTGCCAGTAGTGCCGGGACAGCCGTCGAGCAGTACTTC. This sequence encodes CASSAGTAVEQYF.

This clone was detected only once. The chain is built from TRBV4-3 and TRBJ1-2; maybe TRBD1 (5 bases). Per germline, CDR1 LGHNA and CDR2 YSLEER. Trimming took 3 bases from V and 7 from J, leaving 21 bases between them. The CDR3 has 16 amino acids. The CDR3 loop reads CASSQAKVGGTGGYTF. CDR3 in DNA: TGCGCCAGCAGCCAGGCCAAGGTCGGGGGTACGGGTGGCTACACCTTC.

The chain joins TRBV14 to TRBJ2-2, with D tentatively TRBD2 (7 bases). The CDR3 covers 20 residues. The V gene lost 0 bases and the J gene lost 4 bases, with 24 bases spanning the gap. From germline, CDR1 is SGHDN and CDR2 FVKESK. The DNA for the CDR3 is TGTGCCAGCAGCCAAGATAGGGGGACTATCCGTACCCAATCCACCGGGGAGCTGTTTTTT. Amino acid sequence: CASSQDRGTIRTQSTGELFF.

The rearrangement links TRBV10-1 to TRBJ1-2; D may be TRBD1 (5 bases). The CDR3 is made up of 17 amino acids. Germline V CDR1 and CDR2: WNHNN, SYGVQD (reference sequence). Trimming stripped 3 bases from V and 2 bases from J, with 19 bases between. The CDR3 coding sequence is TGCGCCAGCAGTGATCCCCCGCCAGGGAGGGAGAACTATGGCTACACCTTC. Encoded protein: CASSDPPPGRENYGYTF.

This sequence joins TRBV28 and TRBJ2-3, with TRBD2 matching over 10 bases. The CDR3 is 17 residues long. V shed 6 bases and J 0 bases; nucleotides not matched to a gene: 9. Germline CDR1 is MDHEN and CDR2 is SYDVKM. CDR3 region: CASRVLAGVGSTDTQYF. CDR3 nucleotide sequence: TGTGCCAGCAGGGTCCTAGCGGGAGTCGGGAGCACAGATACGCAGTATTTT.